These T cell receptor beta chains were read from a single sample in a study of OX40 agonist ivuxolimab in advanced cancers. Sequencing used immunoSEQ multiplex PCR; TCRdb keeps in-frame clones, though not all of them. The repertoire includes some 57,000 clones, roughly 86% of them detected once, and approximately 1.3% sits in the top ten. Sequenced here: CD4+ or CD8+ T cells sorted from blood, sampled in a trial of the OX40 agonist ivuxolimab. These receptors were collected from an adult with an advanced solid tumor such as melanoma, head and neck, liver or kidney cancer. Each CDR3 is given with its conserved first and last residue. A D gene is named only where the DNA matches it firmly. The listing skips clone size in some rows; elsewhere it reads once, few, many or a size class.

v_gene	d_gene	abundance	j_gene	CDR3aa	CDR3nt
TRBV4-1	NA	few	TRBJ1-2	CASSHNEGTNYGYTF	TGCGCCAGCAGCCACAACGAAGGGACTAACTATGGCTACACCTTC
TRBV28	TRBD1	NA	TRBJ1-2	CASSLPGTGGVGYTF	TGTGCCAGCAGTTTACCCGGGACAGGGGGCGTCGGCTACACCTTC
TRBV28	TRBD1	NA	TRBJ1-5	CASSLYPFRGQGDGGNQPQHF	TGTGCCAGCAGTTTATACCCCTTCCGTGGACAGGGGGATGGTGGCAATCAGCCCCAGCATTTT
TRBV28	NA	few	TRBJ2-2	CASSGHRAEDTGELFF	TGTGCCAGCAGTGGACACAGGGCGGAGGACACCGGGGAGCTGTTTTTT
TRBV30	TRBD1	NA	TRBJ1-4	CAWSTRQGLGEKLFF	TGTGCCTGGAGTACGAGACAGGGACTCGGAGAAAAACTGTTTTTT
TRBV11-2	NA	few	TRBJ2-7	CASSLGDSRVEQYF	TGTGCCAGCAGCTTAGGGGACTCCCGGGTCGAGCAGTACTTC
TRBV9	TRBD1	NA	TRBJ1-2	CASSLHPGQGAVDGYTF	TGTGCCAGCAGCTTACATCCGGGACAGGGGGCCGTCGATGGCTACACCTTC
TRBV11-2	NA	NA	TRBJ1-1	CASSLEGGVETEAFF	TGTGCCAGCAGCTTAGAGGGGGGGGTTGAGACTGAAGCTTTCTTT
TRBV2	NA	few	TRBJ1-1	CASSTTGFNSGAEAFF	TGTGCCAGCAGTACCACAGGGTTCAACAGCGGCGCTGAAGCTTTCTTT
TRBV19	NA	NA	TRBJ1-1	CASRRGPGLRNTEAFF	TGTGCCAGTAGGAGGGGTCCGGGACTGAGGAACACTGAAGCTTTCTTT
TRBV5-1	TRBD1	NA	TRBJ2-7	CASSPAGTGGLAFFF	TGCGCCAGCAGCCCCGCAGGGACAGGGGGTTTGGCCTTCTTCTTC
TRBV18	NA	NA	TRBJ2-7	CASSPRTGPKEEQYF	TGTGCCAGCTCACCAAGAACAGGCCCTAAAGAGGAGCAGTACTTC
TRBV28	NA	NA	TRBJ2-2	CALGQTNTGELFF	TGTGCCCTTGGACAGACGAACACCGGGGAGCTGTTTTTT
TRBV7-3	NA	few	TRBJ2-5	CASSRGAEETQYF	TGTGCCAGCAGCAGGGGGGCAGAAGAGACCCAGTACTTC
TRBV11-1	NA	NA	TRBJ1-1	CASSLGLGGIVEAFF	TGTGCCAGCAGCTTAGGATTGGGGGGGATCGTTGAAGCTTTCTTT
TRBV4-1	TRBD2	once	TRBJ2-5	CASSRSTSEQETQYF	TGCGCCAGCAGCCGTTCGACTAGCGAACAAGAGACCCAGTACTTC
TRBV29-1	NA	NA	TRBJ1-1	CSVDTGGNTEAFF	TGCAGCGTTGACACCGGGGGGAACACTGAAGCTTTCTTT
TRBV14	TRBD1	few	TRBJ2-7	CASSQQHGGTGHYEQYF	TGTGCCAGCAGCCAACAACACGGCGGGACAGGGCATTACGAGCAGTACTTC
TRBV28	NA	NA	TRBJ1-1	CASRTESEGETEAFF	TGTGCCAGCAGAACCGAATCGGAAGGGGAGACTGAAGCTTTCTTT
TRBV5-1	TRBD1	NA	TRBJ1-2	CASSRQGYNYGYTF	TGCGCCAGCAGCAGACAGGGTTATAACTATGGCTACACCTTC
TRBV4-1	TRBD1	few	TRBJ2-6	CASSQDRDRGWGAGANVLTF	TGCGCCAGCAGCCAAGACCGGGACAGGGGATGGGGTGCTGGGGCCAACGTCCTGACTTTC
TRBV6-5	TRBD1	NA	TRBJ1-3	CASSYDRAAGNTIYF	TGTGCCAGCAGTTACGACAGGGCTGCTGGAAACACCATATATTTT
TRBV7-2	NA	NA	TRBJ1-3	CASSRGPSGNTIYF	TGTGCCAGCAGCCGAGGCCCCTCTGGAAACACCATATATTTT
TRBV27	NA	NA	TRBJ1-1	CASSLKGLAGALGGTEAFF	TGTGCCAGCAGCCTTAAAGGGCTCGCCGGGGCCCTCGGGGGAACTGAAGCTTTCTTT
TRBV2	NA	NA	TRBJ2-7	CASSPGDYEQYF	TGTGCCAGCAGCCCGGGGGACTACGAGCAGTACTTC
TRBV5-4	TRBD1	NA	TRBJ2-3	CASSSARQGGTDTQYF	TGTGCCAGCAGCTCGGCCAGACAGGGGGGCACAGATACGCAGTATTTT
TRBV13	NA	once	TRBJ2-3	CASSLGGPSTTDTQYF	TGTGCCAGCAGCTTAGGCGGCCCGTCCACGACAGATACGCAGTATTTT